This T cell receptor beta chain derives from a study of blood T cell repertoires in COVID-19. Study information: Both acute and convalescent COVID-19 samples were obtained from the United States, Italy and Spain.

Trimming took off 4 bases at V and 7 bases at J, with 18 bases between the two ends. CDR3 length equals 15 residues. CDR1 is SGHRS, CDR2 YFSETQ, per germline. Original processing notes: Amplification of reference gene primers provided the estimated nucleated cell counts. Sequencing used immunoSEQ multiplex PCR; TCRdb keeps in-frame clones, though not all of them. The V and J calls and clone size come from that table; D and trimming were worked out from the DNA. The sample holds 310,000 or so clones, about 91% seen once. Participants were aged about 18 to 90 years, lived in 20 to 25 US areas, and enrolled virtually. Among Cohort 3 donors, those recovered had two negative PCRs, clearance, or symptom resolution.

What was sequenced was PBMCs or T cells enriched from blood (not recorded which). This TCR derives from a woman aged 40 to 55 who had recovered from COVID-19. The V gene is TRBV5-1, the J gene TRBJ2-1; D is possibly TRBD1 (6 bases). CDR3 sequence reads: CASSGTGTLKNEQFF. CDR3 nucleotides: TGCGCCAGCAGCGGAACCGGGACACTAAAAAATGAGCAGTTCTTC.